The present T cell receptor (beta chain) was sequenced within a study of T cells in Graves' hyperthyroidism and ophthalmopathy (dated by TCRdb to between 2017 and 2020). Broadly, across the study: Peripheral blood samples were taken at the time of initial diagnosis, prior to any treatment. A discovery cohort of 95 to 100 patients, 43 with Graves' ophthalmopathy and 55 to 60 with stable Graves' hyperthyroidism, was used to find distinguishing TCR V-J signatures. Prospective prediction of ophthalmopathy was tested in an independent validation cohort consisting of 18 to 20 hyperthyroidism patients and around 17 patients who later progressed to ophthalmopathy. The 100 discovery patients were randomly split 7:3 into training and test sets. Thyroid tissue and blood T-cell repertoires from about six Graves' hyperthyroidism patients were also compared in the study. Following sampling, methimazole starting at 30 mg daily was given to hyperthyroidism patients, and high-dose intravenous methylprednisolone was given to ophthalmopathy patients. The paper reports TCR Vbeta CDR3 sequencing of fewer than 150 peripheral blood samples: 43 ophthalmopathy, approximately 74 hyperthyroidism and around 17 progressor patients. Results and caveats for the whole study, not just this receptor: Ophthalmopathy was separated from stable hyperthyroidism by a 13 V-J signature model, with over 85% sensitivity and around 81% specificity obtained in cross-validation and 80%/75% obtained in testing. In validation, the model predicted progression to ophthalmopathy with approximately 70% sensitivity and approximately 74% specificity, a median of roughly seven months before onset. Most expanded thyroid clonotypes (frequency above 0.001) were also found in blood, which suggests that blood repertoires may mirror thyroid immune responses. No statistical method was used to set the sample size in advance, and investigators knew the group allocation.

The TCR beta CDR3 regions were amplified from the RNA transcripts. The TCR CDR3 was subjected to a first round of RT-PCR using the HTBI primer set and the Qiagen OneStep RT-PCR kit. The libraries were constructed in a second round of multiplex PCR and then size-selected and purified. Paired-end sequencing of the libraries was performed with 100 bp reads on an Illumina HiSeq2000. As for how the authors treated the data: Raw data were processed with SOAPnuke, discarding reads with adapters, uncalled bases, mean Phred below 15, or no exact constant-primer or identifier match. High-quality paired reads were merged using COPE v1.2.5, and each unique nucleotide sequence was defined as a clonotype. MiTCR v1.1 was used to align clonotypes to the IMGT TRBV, TRBD and TRBJ reference segments. The analysis was restricted to V-J combinations with a frequency above 0.0001, which together covered 99% to 99.2% of the repertoires. A TCS score was defined as the ratio of F50 (clonal expansion) to E x V (chaos), with BLOSUM62-based TCRdist applied between CDR3 peptides within each V-J. Welch's t-statistics and random forest reduced roughly 540 V-J features to some 14, which were used in a naive Bayes classifier (R e1071). TCRdb cleaned the public reads at Q25 with fastp, built clones with MiXCR and kept in-frame beta chains. Identical CDR3 protein sequences are pooled into one entry, listed with their most common genes and DNA. TCRdb, not the original authors, processed these V and J calls. The sample table contains 600,000 or so distinct CDR3 sequences; only one count was recorded for 14% of them. Jointly, the top ten make up roughly 7% of the sample.

Ophthalmopathy patients had moderately to severely active disease, with a Clinical Activity Score of 3 or more, a NOSPECS grade of 4 or more, and a disease duration of less than 3 months. Exclusion was applied to patients with uncontrolled infections, other autoimmune diseases, pregnancy or lactation. Diagnoses were based on clinical symptoms, serum thyroxine and TRAb, thyroid ultrasound and orbital computed tomography. PBMCs were isolated from more than 9 ml of fresh peripheral blood by Ficoll-Paque density gradient centrifugation. Trizol reagent was used to extract total RNA, and RNA quality was then checked on an Agilent 2100 Bioanalyzer. This clonotype has more than one count but fewer than ten. Its cognate antigen has yet to be identified. Base qualities were left out, and no much larger clone turns up one base away. CDR1 and CDR2 are read off the germline V gene as LGHNA and YNFKEQ. The CDR3 numbers 16 residues from cysteine through phenylalanine. Only CDR3 DNA remains: 48 bases, in frame from the first base. V is cut back by 3 bases and J by 1 base, with 3 bases in the junction unmatched.

Sequenced input: blood. This TCR was recovered from a woman under 30 with Graves' ophthalmopathy. The chain joins TRBV4-2 to TRBJ2-2, with TRBD2 matching 9 junction bases. The CDR3 region has the sequence CASSQATSGNTGELFF. The sequence in DNA is TGTGCCAGCAGCCAGGCGACTAGCGGGAACACCGGGGAGCTGTTTTTT.